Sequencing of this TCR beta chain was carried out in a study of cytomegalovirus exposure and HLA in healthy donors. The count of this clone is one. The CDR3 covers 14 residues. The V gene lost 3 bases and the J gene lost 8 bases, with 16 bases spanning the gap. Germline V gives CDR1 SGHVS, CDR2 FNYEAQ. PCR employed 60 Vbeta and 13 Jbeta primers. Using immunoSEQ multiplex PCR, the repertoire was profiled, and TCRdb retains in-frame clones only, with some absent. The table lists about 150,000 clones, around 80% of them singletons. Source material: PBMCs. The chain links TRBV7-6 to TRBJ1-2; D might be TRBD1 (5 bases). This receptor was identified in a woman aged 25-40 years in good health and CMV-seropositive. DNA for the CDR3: TGTGCCAGCAGCTTGGCGATGCAGGGTTACGGCTACACCTTC. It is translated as CASSLAMQGYGYTF.